The T cell receptor beta chain described here comes from a study of molecular identifiers for immune sequencing clone quantification. Trimming left V 2 bases short and J 2 bases short, with 11 bases between. Germline CDR1 and CDR2: SGHTS and YDEGEE. The CDR3 length is 14 residues. Library preparation followed earlier protocols using designated TCR primers. TCRdb reprocessed the PCR reads with MiXCR, giving one entry per CDR3 protein. The repertoire includes 70,000 to 95,000 distinct CDR3 sequences, around 20% of them detected once, and 0.85% sits in the top ten. Study-level points and caveats: In naive cells, under 1% of molecules belonged to clones above 20 RNA copies, against over 97% in effector cells.

This clonotype was seen at least ten times. What it binds is not known. With 10%, 30% or 50% of RNA, roughly 18,000 to 1,100,000 naive CD8 T cells were sequenced. The authors gated naive CD8 T cells as CD8+CD4-CCR7+CD45RA+ for sorting. This rearrangement joins TRBV5-8 to TRBJ2-7; D gene unclear. The material sequenced was naive CD8+ T cells from blood, with Jurkat cell RNA spiked in. Indicated subset: FACS-sorted CD8+CD4-CCR7+CD45RA+ naive T cells. The receptor was derived from a human donor in good health. Some libraries in this study had Jurkat cell RNA spiked in. The CDR3 coding sequence is TGTGCCAGCAGCTTTCAGACCGAAGCCTACGAGCAGTACTTC. Its protein is CASSFQTEAYEQYF.